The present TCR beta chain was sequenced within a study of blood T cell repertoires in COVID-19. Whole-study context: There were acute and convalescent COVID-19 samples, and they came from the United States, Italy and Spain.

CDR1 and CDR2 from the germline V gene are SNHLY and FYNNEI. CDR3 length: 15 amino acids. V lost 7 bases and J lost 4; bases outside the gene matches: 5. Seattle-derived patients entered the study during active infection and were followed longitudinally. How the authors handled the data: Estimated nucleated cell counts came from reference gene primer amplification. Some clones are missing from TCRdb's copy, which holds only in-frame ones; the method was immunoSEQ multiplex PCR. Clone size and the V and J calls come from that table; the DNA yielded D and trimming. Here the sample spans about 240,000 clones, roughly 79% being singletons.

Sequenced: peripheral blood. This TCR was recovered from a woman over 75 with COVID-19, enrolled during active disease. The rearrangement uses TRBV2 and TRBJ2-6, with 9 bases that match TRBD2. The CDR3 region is CASTSGIAGANVLTF. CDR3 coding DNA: TGTGCCAGCACTAGCGGGATCGCGGGGGCCAACGTCCTGACTTTC.